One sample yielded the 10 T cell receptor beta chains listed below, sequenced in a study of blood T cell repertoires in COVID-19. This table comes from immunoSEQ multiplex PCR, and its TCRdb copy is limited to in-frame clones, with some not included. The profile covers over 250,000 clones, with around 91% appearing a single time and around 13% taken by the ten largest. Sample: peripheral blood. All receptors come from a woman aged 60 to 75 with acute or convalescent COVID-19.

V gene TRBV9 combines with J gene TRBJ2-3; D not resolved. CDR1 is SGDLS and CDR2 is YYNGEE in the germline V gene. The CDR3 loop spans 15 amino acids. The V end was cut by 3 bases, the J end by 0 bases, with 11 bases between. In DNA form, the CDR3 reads TGTGCCAGCAGCGAGGCGGTCCCTAGCACAGATACGCAGTATTTT. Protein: CASSEAVPSTDTQYF.

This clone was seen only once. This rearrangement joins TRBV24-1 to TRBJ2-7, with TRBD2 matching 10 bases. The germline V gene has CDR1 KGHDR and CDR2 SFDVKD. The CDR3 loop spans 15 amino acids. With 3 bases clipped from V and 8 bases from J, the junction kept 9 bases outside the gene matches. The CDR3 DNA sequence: TGTGCCACCAGTGATCTAGCGGGAGCAGTGGGGAAGCAGTACTTC. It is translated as CATSDLAGAVGKQYF.

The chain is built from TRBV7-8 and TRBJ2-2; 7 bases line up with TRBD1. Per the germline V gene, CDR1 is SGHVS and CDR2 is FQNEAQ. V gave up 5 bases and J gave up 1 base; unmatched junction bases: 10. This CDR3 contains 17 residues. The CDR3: CASSGKAQGRNTGELFF. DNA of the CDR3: TGTGCCAGCAGCGGGAAGGCACAGGGGCGGAACACCGGGGAGCTGTTTTTT.

This chain's CDR3 is CASSPHPGLAGGVQYF. CDR3 nucleotide sequence: TGTGCCAGCAGCCCCCACCCGGGACTAGCGGGAGGCGTGCAGTATTTT. The V gene is TRBV11-3, the J gene TRBJ2-3; the match to TRBD2 covers 15 bases. Germline CDR1 reads SGHNT; CDR2 reads YENEEA. Trimming at V came to 5 bases and at J to 11 bases, leaving 11 bases not matched to a gene. The CDR3 is made up of 16 amino acids. Using reference TRBV11-3 and TRBJ2-3 for the parts outside the CDR3, the full variable domain is EAGVVQSPRYKIIEKKQPVAFWCNPISGHNTLYWYLQNLGQGPELLIRYENEEAVDDSQLPKDRFSAERLKGVDSTLKIQPAELGDSAVYLCASSPHPGLAGGVQYFGPGTRLTVL.

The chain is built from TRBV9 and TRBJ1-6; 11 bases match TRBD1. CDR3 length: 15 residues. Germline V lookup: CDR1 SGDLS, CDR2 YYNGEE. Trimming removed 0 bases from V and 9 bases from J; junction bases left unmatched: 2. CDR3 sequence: CASSVEDRGLSPLHF. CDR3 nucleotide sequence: TGTGCCAGCAGCGTAGAGGACAGGGGGCTTTCACCCCTCCACTTT.

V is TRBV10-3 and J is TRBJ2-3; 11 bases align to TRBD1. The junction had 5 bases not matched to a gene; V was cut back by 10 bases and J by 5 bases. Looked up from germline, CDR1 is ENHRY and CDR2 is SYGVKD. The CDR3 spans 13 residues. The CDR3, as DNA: TGTGCCACCGGACAGGGGGCTATAGATACGCAGTATTTT. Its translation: CATGQGAIDTQYF.

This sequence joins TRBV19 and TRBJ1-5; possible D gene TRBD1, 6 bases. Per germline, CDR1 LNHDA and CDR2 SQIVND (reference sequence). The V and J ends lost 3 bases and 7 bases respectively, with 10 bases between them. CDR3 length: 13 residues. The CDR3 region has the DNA TGTGCCAGTAGTATCGGCAGGGGCCAGCCCCAGCATTTT. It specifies CASSIGRGQPQHF.

The CDR3 DNA sequence: TGTGCCAGCAGTTCCCTGGGGACAGCCGTTCGGGCCTCACCCCTCCACTTT. As protein: CASSSLGTAVRASPLHF. V and J are TRBV6-2 or TRBV6-3 and TRBJ1-6; 7 bases map to TRBD1. Germline V gene sequence: CDR1 MNHEY, CDR2 SVGEGT. This CDR3 has 17 residues. The J segment lost 10 bases and the V segment lost 4 bases, leaving 16 bases of the junction unmatched.

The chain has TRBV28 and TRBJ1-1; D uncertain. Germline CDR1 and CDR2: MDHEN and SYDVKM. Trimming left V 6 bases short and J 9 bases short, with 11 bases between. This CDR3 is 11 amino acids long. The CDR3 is CASSRQLKAFF. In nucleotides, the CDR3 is TGTGCCAGCAGCAGACAATTAAAAGCTTTCTTT. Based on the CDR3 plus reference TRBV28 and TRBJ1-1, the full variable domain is DVKVTQSSRYLVKRTGEKVFLECVQDMDHENMFWYRQDPGLGLRLIYFSYDVKMKEKGDIPEGYSVSREKKERFSLILESASTNQTSMYLCASSRQLKAFFGQGTRLTVV.

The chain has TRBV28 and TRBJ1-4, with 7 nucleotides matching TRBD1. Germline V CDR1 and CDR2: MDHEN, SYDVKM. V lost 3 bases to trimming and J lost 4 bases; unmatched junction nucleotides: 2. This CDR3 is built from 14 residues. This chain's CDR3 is CASSLRQGNEKLFF. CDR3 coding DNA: TGTGCCAGCAGTTTGAGACAGGGTAATGAAAAACTGTTTTTT. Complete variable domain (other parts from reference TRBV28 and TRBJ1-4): DVKVTQSSRYLVKRTGEKVFLECVQDMDHENMFWYRQDPGLGLRLIYFSYDVKMKEKGDIPEGYSVSREKKERFSLILESASTNQTSMYLCASSLRQGNEKLFFGSGTQLSVL.